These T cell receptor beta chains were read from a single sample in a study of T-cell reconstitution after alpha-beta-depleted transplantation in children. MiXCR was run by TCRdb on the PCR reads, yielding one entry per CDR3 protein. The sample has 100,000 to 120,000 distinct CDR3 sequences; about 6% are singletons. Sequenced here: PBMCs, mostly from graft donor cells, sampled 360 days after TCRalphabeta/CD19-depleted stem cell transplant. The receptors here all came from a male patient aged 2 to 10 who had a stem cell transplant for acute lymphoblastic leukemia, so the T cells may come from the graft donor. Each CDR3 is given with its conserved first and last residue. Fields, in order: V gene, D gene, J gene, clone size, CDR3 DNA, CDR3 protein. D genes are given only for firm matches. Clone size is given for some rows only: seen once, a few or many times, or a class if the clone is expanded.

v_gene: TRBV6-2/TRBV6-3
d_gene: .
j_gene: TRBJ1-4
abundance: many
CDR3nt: TGTGCCAGCAGTCCCCACGGACAGAGGAATGAAAAACTGTTTTTT
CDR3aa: CASSPHGQRNEKLFF

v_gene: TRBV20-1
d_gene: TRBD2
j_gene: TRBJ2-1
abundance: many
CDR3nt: TGCAGTGCTTTAGCGGGGAGATACAATGAGCAGTTCTTC
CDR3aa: CSALAGRYNEQFF

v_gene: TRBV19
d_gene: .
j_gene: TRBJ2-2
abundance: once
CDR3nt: TGTGCCAGTAGTATCCGGGGGCAGGGGACCGGGGAGCTGTTTTTT
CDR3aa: CASSIRGQGTGELFF

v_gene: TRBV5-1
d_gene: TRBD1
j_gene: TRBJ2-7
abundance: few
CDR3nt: TGCGCCAGCAGCGATATAGGGGGCCGGTACGAGCAGTACTTC
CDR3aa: CASSDIGGRYEQYF

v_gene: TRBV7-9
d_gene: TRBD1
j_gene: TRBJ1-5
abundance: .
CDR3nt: TGTGCCAGCAGCCCTCAAGACAGGGATAGCAATCAGCCCCAGCATTTT
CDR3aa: CASSPQDRDSNQPQHF

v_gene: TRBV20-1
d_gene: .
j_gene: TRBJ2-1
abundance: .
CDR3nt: TGCAGTGCTAGGTCTGGGACCCGAGAGCAGTTCTTC
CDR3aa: CSARSGTREQFF

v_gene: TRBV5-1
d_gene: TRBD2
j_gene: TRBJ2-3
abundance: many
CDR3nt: TGCGCCAGCAGCTTGGGGACTAGCGGGAGATCGGGTACGCAGTATTTT
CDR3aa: CASSLGTSGRSGTQYF

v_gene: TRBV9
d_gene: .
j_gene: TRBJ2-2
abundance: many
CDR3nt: TGTGCCAGCAGCGTAGGAGGGGGTTTGGGTCGGGAGCTGTTTTTT
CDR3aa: CASSVGGGLGRELFF

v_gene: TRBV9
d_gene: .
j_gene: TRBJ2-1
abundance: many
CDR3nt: TGTGCCAGCAGCGTAGCTACAGGAAGTTACATCTCCTACAATGAGCAGTTCTTC
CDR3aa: CASSVATGSYISYNEQFF

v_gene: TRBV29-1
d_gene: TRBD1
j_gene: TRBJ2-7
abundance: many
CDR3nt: TGCAGCGGACAGGGTTTGTGGGAGCAGTACTTC
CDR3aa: CSGQGLWEQYF

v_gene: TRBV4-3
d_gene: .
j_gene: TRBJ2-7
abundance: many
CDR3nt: TGCGCCAGCAGCCAAGAACGGTCCCCCTACGAGCAGTACTTC
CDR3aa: CASSQERSPYEQYF

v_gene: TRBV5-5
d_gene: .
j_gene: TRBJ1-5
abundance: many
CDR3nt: TGTGCCAGCAGCTTGCGGTGGGGGCCCAATCAGCCCCAGCATTTT
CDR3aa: CASSLRWGPNQPQHF

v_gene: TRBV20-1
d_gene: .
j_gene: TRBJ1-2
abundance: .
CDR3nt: TGCAGTGCTACTGGACAGCGCACAGACCTCCCACTGCCTAACTATGGCTACACCTTC
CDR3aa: CSATGQRTDLPLPNYGYTF

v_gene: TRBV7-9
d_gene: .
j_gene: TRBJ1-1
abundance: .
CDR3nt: TGTGCCAGCAGCGAGCACAGCTTAATGAACACTGAAGCTTTCTTT
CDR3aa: CASSEHSLMNTEAFF

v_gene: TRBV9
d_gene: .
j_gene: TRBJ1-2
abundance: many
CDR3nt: TGTGCCAGCAGCGGGTACGGCTACACCTTC
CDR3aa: CASSGYGYTF

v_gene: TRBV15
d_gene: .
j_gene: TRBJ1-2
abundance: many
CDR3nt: TGTGCCACCAGCAGAGACAGTGCCCTAGGGAATGGCTACACCTTC
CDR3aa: CATSRDSALGNGYTF

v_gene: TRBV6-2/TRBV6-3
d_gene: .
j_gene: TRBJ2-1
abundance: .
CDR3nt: TGTGCCAGCAGTTACCGGGCCAGTAAACAAAATGAGCAGTTCTTC
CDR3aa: CASSYRASKQNEQFF

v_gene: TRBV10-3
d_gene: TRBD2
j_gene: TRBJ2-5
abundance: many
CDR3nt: TGTGCCATCAGTGCGGGGGGTGAAAAAGAGACCCAGTACTTC
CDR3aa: CAISAGGEKETQYF

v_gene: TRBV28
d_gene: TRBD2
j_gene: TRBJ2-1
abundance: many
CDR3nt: TGTGCCAGCAGTTTATGGACTAGCGGGAATGAGCAGTTCTTC
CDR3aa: CASSLWTSGNEQFF

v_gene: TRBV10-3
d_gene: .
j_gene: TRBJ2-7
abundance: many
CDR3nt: TGTGCCATCAGTGAAAGGGGGGAGCAGTACTTC
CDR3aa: CAISERGEQYF

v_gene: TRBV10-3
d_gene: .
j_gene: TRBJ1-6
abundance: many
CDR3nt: TGTGCCATCAGTGATTGGCAGGGTAATTCACCCCTCCACTTT
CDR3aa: CAISDWQGNSPLHF

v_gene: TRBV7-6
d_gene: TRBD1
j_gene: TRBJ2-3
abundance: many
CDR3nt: TGTGCCAGCAGCTTAAGCGGGACAGGGGGAACAGATACGCAGTATTTT
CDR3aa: CASSLSGTGGTDTQYF

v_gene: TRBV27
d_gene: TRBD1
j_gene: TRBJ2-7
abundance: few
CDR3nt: TGTGCCAGCAGCAACAGGGGGCACTTCTCCTACGAGCAGTACTTC
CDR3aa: CASSNRGHFSYEQYF

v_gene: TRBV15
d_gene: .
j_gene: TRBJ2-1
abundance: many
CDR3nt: TGTGCCACCAGCACAACACGCTTGGATGAGCAGTTCTTC
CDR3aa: CATSTTRLDEQFF

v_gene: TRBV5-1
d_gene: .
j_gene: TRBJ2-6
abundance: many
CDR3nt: TGCGCCAGCAGCTCGAGGGCTGGGGCCAACGTCCTGACTTTC
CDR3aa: CASSSRAGANVLTF

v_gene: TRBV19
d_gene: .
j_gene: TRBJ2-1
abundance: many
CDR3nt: TGTGCCAGTAGTATCTCGGACACGCCGTCCGGGGTGCAGTTCTTC
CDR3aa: CASSISDTPSGVQFF

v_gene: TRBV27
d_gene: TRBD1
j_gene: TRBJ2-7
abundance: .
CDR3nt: TGTGCCAGCAGTCTATCTCCGGACAGGGTGGGGTACGAGCAGTACTTC
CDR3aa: CASSLSPDRVGYEQYF

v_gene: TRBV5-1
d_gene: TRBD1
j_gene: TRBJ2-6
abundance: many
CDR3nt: TGCGCCAGCAGCGTAGGGACAGGGGCTGCTAACGTCCTGACTTTC
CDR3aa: CASSVGTGAANVLTF

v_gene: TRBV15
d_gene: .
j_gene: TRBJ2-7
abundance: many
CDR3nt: TGTGCCACCAGCAGAGTCCCAAGACCCTACGAGCAGTACTTC
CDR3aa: CATSRVPRPYEQYF

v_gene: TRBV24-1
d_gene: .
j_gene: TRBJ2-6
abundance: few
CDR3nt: .
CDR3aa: CATSFGAGANVLTF

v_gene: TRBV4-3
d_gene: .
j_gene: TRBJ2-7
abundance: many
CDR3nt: TGCGCCAGCAGCCCGATGAGACAGGCCTTCGACGAGCAGTACTTC
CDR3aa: CASSPMRQAFDEQYF

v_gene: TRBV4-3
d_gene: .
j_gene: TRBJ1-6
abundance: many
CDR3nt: TGCGCCAGCAGCCAAGAACGAGGAAATTCACCCCTCCACTTT
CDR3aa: CASSQERGNSPLHF

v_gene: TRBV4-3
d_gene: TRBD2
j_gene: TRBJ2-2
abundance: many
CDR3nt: TGCGCCAGCAGCCAAGATCGACTAGCGGGCACCGGGGAGCTGTTTTTT
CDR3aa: CASSQDRLAGTGELFF

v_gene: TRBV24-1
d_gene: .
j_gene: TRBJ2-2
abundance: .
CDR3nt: TGTGCCACCAGTGGGGTGGCGAACACCGGGGAGCTGTTTTTT
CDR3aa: CATSGVANTGELFF

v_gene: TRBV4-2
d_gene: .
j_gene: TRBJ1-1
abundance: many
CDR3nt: TGTGCCAGCAGCCAAGTCGGGGGCACTGAAGCTTTCTTT
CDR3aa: CASSQVGGTEAFF

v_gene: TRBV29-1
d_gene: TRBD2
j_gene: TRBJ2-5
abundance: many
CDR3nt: TGCAGCGTTAACGGGAGGCTGAAAGGAGAGACCCAGTACTTC
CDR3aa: CSVNGRLKGETQYF

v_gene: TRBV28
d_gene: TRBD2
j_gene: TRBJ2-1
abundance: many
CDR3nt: TGTGCCAGCAGCTTCGGGACTAGCGGGCCTCCTAGCTCCTACAATGAGCAGTTCTTC
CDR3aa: CASSFGTSGPPSSYNEQFF

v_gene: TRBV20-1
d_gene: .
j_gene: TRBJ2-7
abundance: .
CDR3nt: TGCAGCCAGGACGGACAAATTGTCTACGAGCAGTACTTC
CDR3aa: CSQDGQIVYEQYF